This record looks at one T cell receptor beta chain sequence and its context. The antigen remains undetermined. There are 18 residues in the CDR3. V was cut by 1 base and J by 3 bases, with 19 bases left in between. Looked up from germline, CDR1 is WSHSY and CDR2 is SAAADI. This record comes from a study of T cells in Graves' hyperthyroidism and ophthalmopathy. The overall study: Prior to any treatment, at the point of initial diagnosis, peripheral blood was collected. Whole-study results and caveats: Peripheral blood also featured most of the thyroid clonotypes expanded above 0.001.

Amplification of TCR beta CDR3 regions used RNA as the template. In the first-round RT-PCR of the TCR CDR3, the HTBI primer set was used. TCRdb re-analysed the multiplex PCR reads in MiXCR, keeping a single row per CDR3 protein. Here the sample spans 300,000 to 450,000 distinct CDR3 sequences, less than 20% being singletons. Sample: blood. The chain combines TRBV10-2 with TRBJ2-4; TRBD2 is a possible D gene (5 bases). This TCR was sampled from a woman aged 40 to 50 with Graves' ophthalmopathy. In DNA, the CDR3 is TGCGCCAGCAGTGAGTTCTATCCTACGGGGTATGACAAAAACATTCAGTACTTC. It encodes CASSEFYPTGYDKNIQYF.